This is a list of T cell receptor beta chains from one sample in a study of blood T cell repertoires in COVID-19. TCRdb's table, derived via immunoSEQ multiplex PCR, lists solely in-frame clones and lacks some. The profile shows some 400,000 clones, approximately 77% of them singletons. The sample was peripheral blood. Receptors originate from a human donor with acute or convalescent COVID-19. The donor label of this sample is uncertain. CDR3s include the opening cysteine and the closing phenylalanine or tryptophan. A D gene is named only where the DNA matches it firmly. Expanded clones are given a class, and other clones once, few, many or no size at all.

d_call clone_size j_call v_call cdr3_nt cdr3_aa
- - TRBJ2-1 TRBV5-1 TGCGCCAGCAGCTTGCTAGCGACCGCCTACAATGAGCAGTTCTTC CASSLLATAYNEQFF
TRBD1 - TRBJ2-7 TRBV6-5 TGTGCCAGCTCTGAAAATGGACAGGGTGCTCGCGAGCAGTACTTC CASSENGQGAREQYF
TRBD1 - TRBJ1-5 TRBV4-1 TGCGCCAGCAGCCAGCAAGGGACAGGGGGAAATCAGCCCCAGCATTTT CASSQQGTGGNQPQHF
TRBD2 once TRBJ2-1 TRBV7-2 TGTGCCAGCAGCTATTGGGGGACTAGCAATGAGCAGTTCTTC CASSYWGTSNEQFF
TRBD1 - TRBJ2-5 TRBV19 TGTGCCAGTAGCCCGACAGGGGGCCAAGAGACCCAGTACTTC CASSPTGGQETQYF
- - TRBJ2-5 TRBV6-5 TGTGCCAGCACCCATGAGAGGGAGTACTTC CASTHEREYF
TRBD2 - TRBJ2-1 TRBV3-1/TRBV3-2 TGTGCCAGCAGCACCAGCGGGAGCTACAATGAGCAGTTCTTC CASSTSGSYNEQFF
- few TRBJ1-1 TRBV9 TGTGCCAGCAGCCCAGCCATAGGACAGAAAGCTTTCTTT CASSPAIGQKAFF
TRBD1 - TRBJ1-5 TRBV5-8 TGTGCCAGCAGCACTCGGACAGGGGGCCGGCCCCAGCATTTT CASSTRTGGRPQHF
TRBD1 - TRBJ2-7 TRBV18 TGTGCCAGCTCCTGGACAGGTAACTACTACGAGCAGTACTTC CASSWTGNYYEQYF
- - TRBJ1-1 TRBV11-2 TGTGCCAGCAGCTCGGGTCTGAACACTGAAGCTTTCTTT CASSSGLNTEAFF
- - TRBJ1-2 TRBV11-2 TGTGCCAGCAGCTTAGTAAGCCAGGGAAGGACCTACACCTTC CASSLVSQGRTYTF
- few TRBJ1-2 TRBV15 TGTGCCACCAGCAGAGTGGGCCGGAACTATGGCTACACCTTC CATSRVGRNYGYTF
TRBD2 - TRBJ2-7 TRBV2 TGTGCCAGCAGTGCAGCGGGAGGTCCTTCCTACGAGCAGTACTTC CASSAAGGPSYEQYF
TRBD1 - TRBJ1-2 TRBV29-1 TGCAGCGTTCGTTACAGGGGAAGTGGCTACACCTTC CSVRYRGSGYTF
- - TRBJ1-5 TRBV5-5 TGTGCCAGCAGCTTTTGGCGGATCAATCAGCCCCAGCATTTT CASSFWRINQPQHF
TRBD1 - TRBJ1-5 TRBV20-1 TGCAGTGCTAGTCACGGGACAGGGGGCTTTAACAATCAGCCCCAGCATTTT CSASHGTGGFNNQPQHF
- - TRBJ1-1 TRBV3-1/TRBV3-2 TGTGCCAGCAGCCAAGGCTGGGGAGGGGGAGCTTACGGGGCTTTCTTT CASSQGWGGGAYGAFF
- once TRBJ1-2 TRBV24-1 TGTGCCACCAGTGACGCAGGGGCCCCCTATGGCTACACCTTC CATSDAGAPYGYTF
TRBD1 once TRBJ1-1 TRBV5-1 TGCGCCAGCAGCTTCAGGGGGCACACTGAAGCTTTCTTT CASSFRGHTEAFF
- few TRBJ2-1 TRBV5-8 TGTGCCAGCAGGGGCGTCAGGGCAGGTGAGCAGTTCTTC CASRGVRAGEQFF
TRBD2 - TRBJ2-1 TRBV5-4 TGTGCCAGCAGCTTCTTAACTAGCGGGAGGGTTGGCAATGAGCAGTTCTTC CASSFLTSGRVGNEQFF
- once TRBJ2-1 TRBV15 TGTGCCACCAGCAGAGCCTCCGGGGGTAGTGTTGAGCAGTTCTTC CATSRASGGSVEQFF
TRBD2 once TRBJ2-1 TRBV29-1 TGCAGCGTTGAGGGGACTAGCGGGGGCTCGAGCTCCTACAATGAGCAGTTCTTC CSVEGTSGGSSSYNEQFF
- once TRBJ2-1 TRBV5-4 TGTGCCAGCAGATATGACAGAGCCACCTACAATGAGCAGTTCTTC CASRYDRATYNEQFF
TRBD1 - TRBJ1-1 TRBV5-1 TGCGCCAGCAGCATGGGACAGGCGGCAGGATCGGAAGCTTTCTTT CASSMGQAAGSEAFF
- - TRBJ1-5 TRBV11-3 TGTGCCAGCAGCTTAGCCACCAGGGATCAGCCCCAGCATTTT CASSLATRDQPQHF
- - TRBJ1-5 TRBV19 TGTGCCAGTAGTTGGGGGGGGTTTGGCAATCAGCCCCAGCATTTT CASSWGGFGNQPQHF
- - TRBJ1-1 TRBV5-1 TGCGCCAGCAGCCCCCGGGACACCATGAACACTGAAGCTTTCTTT CASSPRDTMNTEAFF
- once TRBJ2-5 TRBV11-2 TGTGCCAGCAGCTTTCTGTCGGAGACCCAGTACTTC CASSFLSETQYF
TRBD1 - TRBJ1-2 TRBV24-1 TGTGCCACCAGTGATCTCAGGTCCCGGGACAGGGATGGCTACACCTTC CATSDLRSRDRDGYTF
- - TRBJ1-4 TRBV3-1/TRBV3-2 TGTGCCAGCAGCCAAGAACCCCCAGTCTCCCCGCGAGGTGAAAAACTGTTTTTT CASSQEPPVSPRGEKLFF
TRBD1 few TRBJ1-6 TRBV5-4 TGTGCCAGCAGCTTGGCTAGGGACAGGTCCTCACCCCTCCACTTT CASSLARDRSSPLHF
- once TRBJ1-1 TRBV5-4 TGTGCCAGCAGCCCAGACAGTTACACTGAAGCTTTCTTT CASSPDSYTEAFF
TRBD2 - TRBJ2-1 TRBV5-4 TGTGCCAGCAGGATGGGACTAGCGGGGGATAGCTCCTACAATGAGCAGTTCTTC CASRMGLAGDSSYNEQFF
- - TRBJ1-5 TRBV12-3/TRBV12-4 TGTGCCAGCAGTTTCGGGGGGCAGCCCCAGCATTTT CASSFGGQPQHF
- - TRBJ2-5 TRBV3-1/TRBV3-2 TGTGCCAGCAGCCAAAGACGGGGCCAAGAGACCCAGTACTTC CASSQRRGQETQYF
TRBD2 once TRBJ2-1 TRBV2 TGTGCCAGCAGTGAAGTGCGGGAGGGCCGCTCCTACAATGAGCAGTTCTTC CASSEVREGRSYNEQFF
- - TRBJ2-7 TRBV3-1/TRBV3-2 TGTGCCAGCAGCATAAGCCCCACAGGGACCTACGAGCAGTACTTC CASSISPTGTYEQYF
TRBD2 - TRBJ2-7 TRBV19 TGTGCCAGTAGTATTAGCGGGAGCTACGAGCAGTACTTC CASSISGSYEQYF
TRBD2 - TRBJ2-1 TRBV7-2 TGTGCCAGCAGCTTCGGGGGGGCTGTCTACAATGAGCAGTTCTTC CASSFGGAVYNEQFF
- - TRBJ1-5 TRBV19 TGTGCAAGTAGGGTGGAGGGCCACCAGCCCCAGCATTTT CASRVEGHQPQHF
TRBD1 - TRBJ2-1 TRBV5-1 TGCGCCAGCAGCCCCTTACAGGGGGCTAGGAACAATGAGCAGTTCTTC CASSPLQGARNNEQFF
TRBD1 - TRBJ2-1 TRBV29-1 TGCAGCATTTGCCCCCCGGGGACAGGGTTTTACAATGAGCAGTTCTTC CSICPPGTGFYNEQFF
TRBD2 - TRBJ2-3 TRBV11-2 TGTGCCAGCAGCCGGGGACTAGACAGAGATACGCAGTATTTT CASSRGLDRDTQYF
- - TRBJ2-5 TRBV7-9 TGTGCCAGCAGCTTAGTAGGGGGAGAGACCCAGTACTTC CASSLVGGETQYF
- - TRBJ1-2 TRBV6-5 TGTGCCAGCAGTCCAGGGGTCGGAGGCTACACCTTC CASSPGVGGYTF
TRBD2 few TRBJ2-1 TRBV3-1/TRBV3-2 TGTGCCAGCACCGCCGGGGGGACCTACAATGAGCAGTTCTTC CASTAGGTYNEQFF
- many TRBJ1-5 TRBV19 TGTGCCAGCGGGGTTTTGGGGGCTGCCCCCAATCAGCCCCAGCATTTT CASGVLGAAPNQPQHF
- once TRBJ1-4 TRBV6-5 TGTGCCAGCAGAGGCACAGGGAGGGGTGAAAAACTGTTTTTT CASRGTGRGEKLFF
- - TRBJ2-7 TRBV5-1 TGCGCCAGCAGCTCGGGGAATACCTACGAGCAGTACTTC CASSSGNTYEQYF
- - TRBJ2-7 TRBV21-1 TGTGCCAGCACCAAAAAACAGGGGATCTACGAGCAGTACTTC CASTKKQGIYEQYF
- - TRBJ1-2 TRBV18 TGTGCCAGCTCACCACCCGGGAGAACTGGCTACACCTTC CASSPPGRTGYTF